The clone carrying this T cell receptor beta chain came up a few times. Its target is not known. The record originates from a study of T-cell reconstitution after alpha-beta-depleted transplantation in children. The CDR3 covers 16 residues. CDR1 SGHTA and CDR2 FQGNSA come from the germline V gene. V shed 0 bases and J shed 4 bases, with 13 bases lying between them. Using unique molecular identifiers, the investigators prepared the TCRbeta library. TCRdb analysed the PCR reads with MiXCR anew, one entry per CDR3 protein. This sample has just over 950,000 distinct CDR3 sequences, with less than 30% found just once. General study results and limits: Once a year had passed after transplant, T-cell counts and diversity came mostly from newly produced T cells.

The TCR sequence derives from a boy under two years old who had a stem cell transplant for SCID, so the T cells may come from the graft donor. The chain combines TRBV7-2 with TRBJ2-1, with D perhaps given as TRBD1 or TRBD2 (6 bases each). The sample was PBMCs, mostly from graft donor cells, taken 360 days after TCRalphabeta/CD19-depleted stem cell transplant. Here the CDR3 DNA reads TGTGCCAGCAGCTTAGCTGCCGGGGGCCTTTACAATGAGCAGTTCTTC. It is translated as CASSLAAGGLYNEQFF.